Shown below are 22 T cell receptor beta chains from a single sample sequenced in a study of T cells in narcolepsy. TCRdb keeps only in-frame clones here, not all; method: immunoSEQ multiplex PCR. The sample includes tens of thousands of clones, roughly 62% of them seen just once. The sample taken for sequencing was memory (CD45RA-) CD4+ T cells from blood. The receptors shown here come from a human donor in good health.

This clone was seen more than once but under ten times. The rearrangement uses TRBV6-5 and TRBJ1-2; D is unclear. The germline V gene has CDR1 MNHEY and CDR2 SVGAGI. CDR3 length equals 14 residues. The germline V and J ends were trimmed by 10 bases and 8 bases, with 23 bases remaining between them. CDR3 sequence reads: CATRGEERFRGYTF. In DNA, the CDR3 is TGTGCCACCCGCGGGGAGGAGAGGTTCAGGGGCTACACCTTC.

The chain employs TRBV25-1 and TRBJ2-1, with 15 bases matching TRBD2. The CDR3 is made up of 16 amino acids. Unmatched junction bases numbered 5, after V lost 1 base and J lost 10 bases. Germline lookup yields CDR1 MGHDK and CDR2 SYGVNS. The CDR3 nucleotides read TGTGCCAGCAGTGAATCCCGGGGACTAGCGGGAGGCGAGCAGTTCTTC. Its protein is CASSESRGLAGGEQFF.

The chain is built from TRBV28 and TRBJ1-5, with D maybe TRBD1 (6 bases). V lost 10 bases, J lost 2 bases, and 12 bases lay in between. Germline CDR1 and CDR2: MDHEN and SYDVKM. This CDR3 is 13 amino acids long. Here the CDR3 DNA reads TGTGCCACCGAACGGACAGGCAATCAGCCCCAGCATTTT. It encodes CATERTGNQPQHF.

Within the sample, this clone is medium-sized. Other DNA sequences in this specimen translate into the identical CDR3. This rearrangement joins TRBV6-1 to TRBJ2-2; 8 nucleotides agree with TRBD2. After removal of 4 bases from V and 7 bases from J, the junction contained 8 bases not matched to a gene. CDR3 length: 15 residues. Per the germline V gene, CDR1 is MNHNS and CDR2 is SASEGT. The CDR3 bases are TGTGCCAGCAGTGGGCTAGCGGGCGGGAACGGGGAGCTGTTTTTT. It translates to CASSGLAGGNGELFF.

This clone occurred a few times. The chain carries TRBV5-1 and TRBJ2-5; 8 bases map to TRBD1. This CDR3 has 15 amino acids. Trimming took 4 bases from V and 4 from J; bases not matched to a gene: 9. Germline V gene lookup returns CDR1 SGHRS and CDR2 YFSETQ. The CDR3 is CASSPTDRVPETQYF. In DNA, the CDR3 is TGCGCCAGCAGCCCGACGGACAGGGTCCCAGAGACCCAGTACTTC.

This clone was counted only a few times. The V and J genes are TRBV2 and TRBJ1-5, with 9 bases identical to TRBD1. This CDR3 is 14 amino acids long. Germline V gene sequence: CDR1 SNHLY, CDR2 FYNNEI. With V trimmed by 6 bases and J by 5 bases, 5 bases remained unmatched. The CDR3 DNA follows: TGTGCCAGCAGGGCTGGACAGGGGCATCAGCCCCAGCATTTT. This translates into CASRAGQGHQPQHF.

This clone has just a few counts. The J gene is TRBJ2-6, the V gene TRBV5-7; D is perhaps TRBD1 (5 bases). TRBV5-7 has ORF status, its function being uncertain. V was pared by 0 bases and J by 1 base, with 14 bases between. CDR3 size: 18 residues. CDR3 amino acids: CASSLDPGKVSGANVLTF. CDR3 nucleotide sequence: TGTGCCAGCAGCTTGGATCCAGGGAAGGTTTCTGGGGCCAACGTCCTGACTTTC.

This chain connects TRBV11-2 to TRBJ1-3; tentative D call: TRBD1 (5 bases). Trimming took 4 bases from V and 8 from J, leaving 15 bases between them. This CDR3 spans 14 amino acids. Germline V gives CDR1 SGHAT, CDR2 FQNNGV. The CDR3 nucleotides are TGTGCCAGCAGCTCAATTCGGGGGGGAGACACCATATATTTT. Protein sequence: CASSSIRGGDTIYF.

The table lists this clone with a few counts. The V gene is TRBV28, the J gene TRBJ1-6, with 7 bases aligning to TRBD1. This CDR3 region has 15 residues. Trimming removed 3 bases from V and 10 bases from J; junction bases left unmatched: 9. In germline, CDR1 is MDHEN, CDR2 SYDVKM. The CDR3 DNA follows: TGTGCCAGCAGTTTCCGACAGGGAAGGGGATCACCCCTCCACTTT. Protein sequence: CASSFRQGRGSPLHF.

This clone was seen a handful of times. The chain carries TRBV28 and TRBJ1-2, with a weak D call TRBD1 (5 bases). V dropped 6 bases and J dropped 6 bases, with 17 bases sitting between them. From germline, CDR1 is MDHEN and CDR2 SYDVKM. The CDR3 sequence is 14 residues long. The CDR3 is CASSLLPGTNGYTF. The CDR3, as DNA: TGTGCCAGCAGCCTACTCCCCGGGACGAATGGCTACACCTTC.

The chain uses TRBV11-2 and TRBJ2-2; TRBD1 is a possible D gene (6 bases). V was pared by 5 bases and J by 4 bases, with 14 bases between. The CDR3 extends over 15 amino acids. CDR1 SGHAT and CDR2 FQNNGV come from the germline V gene. The CDR3 DNA reads TGTGCCAGCAGCCCACGGACAGCAGTCACCGGGGAGCTGTTTTTT. Its protein is CASSPRTAVTGELFF.

This sequence joins TRBV28 and TRBJ2-4; possibly TRBD2 for D (6 bases). Germline V gene data show CDR1 as MDHEN and CDR2 as SYDVKM. The CDR3 covers 14 residues. With 10 bases removed from V and 0 bases from J, the gap between germline ends came to 13 bases. The CDR3 coding sequence is TGTGCCACCCGGGACTCCCTAGCCAAAAACATTCAGTACTTC. It translates to CATRDSLAKNIQYF.

V and J are TRBV4-3 and TRBJ1-1, with D possibly TRBD1 on 5 matching bases. Germline V gene data show CDR1 as LGHNA and CDR2 as YSLEER. V was shortened by 4 bases and J by 2 bases, with 14 bases between the two germline ends. CDR3 length equals 15 residues. The CDR3 reads CASSPSGTGNTEAFF. CDR3 in DNA: TGCGCCAGCAGCCCCTCCGGGACGGGAAACACTGAAGCTTTCTTT.

V gene TRBV2 combines with J gene TRBJ1-6, with D tentatively TRBD1 (5 bases). Germline CDR1 reads SNHLY; CDR2 reads FYNNEI. This CDR3 contains 15 residues. V lost 3 bases to trimming and J lost 7 bases, with 13 bases between them. CDR3 DNA: TGTGCCAGCAGTGAGTCGGGACGGAGGAATTCACCCCTCCACTTT. Its translation: CASSESGRRNSPLHF.

The gene calls are TRBV28 and TRBJ2-5, with D tentatively TRBD1 (6 bases). Trimming removed 6 bases from V and 11 bases from J, with 19 bases in between. The length of the CDR3 is 13 residues. Germline values: CDR1 MDHEN, CDR2 SYDVKM. This CDR3 reads CASRGTLSEEQYF. As DNA, the CDR3 is TGTGCCAGCAGGGGGACACTCAGTGAAGAGCAGTACTTC.

This clone occurred a few times. The genes are TRBV7-8 and TRBJ2-7; no clear D gene. In germline, CDR1 is SGHVS, CDR2 FQNEAQ. V gave up 3 bases and J gave up 9 bases, with 18 bases separating them. The CDR3 is made up of 14 amino acids. CDR3 residues: CASSLPVSSEGQYF. The CDR3 coding sequence is TGTGCCAGCAGCTTGCCGGTGTCGTCAGAAGGGCAGTACTTC. The complete variable domain, with remaining parts taken from reference TRBV7-8 and TRBJ2-7, reads GAGVSQSPRYKVAKRGQDVALRCDPISGHVSLFWYQQALGQGPEFLTYFQNEAQLDKSGLPSDRFFAERPEGSVSTLKIQRTQQEDSAVYLCASSLPVSSEGQYFGPGTRLTVT.

This rearrangement joins TRBV5-1 to TRBJ2-2; perhaps TRBD2 as D (6 bases). V shed 0 bases and J shed 4 bases, with 13 bases lying between them. This CDR3 has 16 residues. CDR1 is SGHRS and CDR2 is YFSETQ in the germline V gene. This CDR3 is CASSLGLDPFTGELFF. In nucleotides, the CDR3 is TGCGCCAGCAGCTTGGGACTAGACCCTTTCACCGGGGAGCTGTTTTTT.

The genes are TRBV14 and TRBJ1-6; D gene ambiguous. This CDR3 is built from 14 residues. The germline V and J ends were trimmed by 5 bases and 5 bases, with 10 bases remaining between them. CDR1 and CDR2 (germline): SGHDN, FVKESK. In DNA form, the CDR3 reads TGTGCCAGCAGCGCAGGAGATAATAATTCACCCCTCCACTTT. This translates into CASSAGDNNSPLHF.

This rearrangement joins TRBV5-5 to TRBJ2-4; D call uncertain. Germline CDR1 is SGHKS and CDR2 is YYEKEE (reference sequence). Between the trimmed V and J ends, which lost 2 bases and 5 bases, there was a span of 8 bases. CDR3 length equals 13 residues. The CDR3 DNA is TGTGCCAGCAGCTTAGGGCAGCAAAACATTCAGTACTTC. Protein product: CASSLGQQNIQYF.

V usage is TRBV7-2 and J usage is TRBJ1-3, with 9 bases identical to TRBD1. The junction had 5 bases not matched to a gene; V was cut back by 1 base and J by 7 bases. This CDR3 has 15 residues. The germline CDR1 and CDR2 sequences are SGHTA and FQGNSA. DNA for the CDR3: TGTGCCAGCAGCTTAGTAGGGACAGGGACGAACACCATATATTTT. It is translated as CASSLVGTGTNTIYF.

V gene TRBV4-1 combines with J gene TRBJ2-3; D may be TRBD1 (5 bases). The germline gives CDR1 MGHRA, CDR2 YSYEKL. The CDR3 runs 16 residues. V dropped 5 bases and J dropped 1 base, with 16 bases sitting between them. The CDR3 loop reads CASSTNQGRGTDTQYF. As DNA, the CDR3 is TGCGCCAGCAGCACGAACCAGGGAAGGGGCACAGATACGCAGTATTTT.

Comment on this clone: This specimen includes other DNA sequences encoding the same CDR3. The CDR3 DNA follows: TGTGCCAGCAGTTACTCGGTCTCACGGAACACTGAAGCTTTCTTT. The encoded protein is CASSYSVSRNTEAFF. V and J are TRBV6-5 and TRBJ1-1; D call uncertain. The V end was cut by 0 bases, the J end by 1 base, with 9 bases between. CDR1 and CDR2 from the germline V gene are MNHEY and SVGAGI. This CDR3 is built from 15 residues.